Below are 13 T cell receptor beta chains sequenced from a single sample in a study of shared clonotypes between healthy human individuals. Data came from immunoSEQ multiplex PCR; TCRdb stores just in-frame clones and leaves some out. Altogether roughly 2.6 million clones are present, approximately 92% being singletons, with the ten largest covering around 0.15%. Source material: naive CD4+ T cells sorted from blood. The sample's subset: CD45RA+ positively selected. The receptors here all came from a man aged 18-30 years in good health.

The chain couples TRBV6-5 to TRBJ2-3; D possibly matches TRBD1 or TRBD2 (5 bases each). V was cut by 5 bases and J by 4 bases, with 13 bases left in between. The CDR3 is made up of 14 amino acids. Germline V lookup: CDR1 MNHEY, CDR2 SVGAGI. The CDR3 coding sequence is TGTGCCAGCAGTCGACAGCTAGCCGCAGATACGCAGTATTTT. Amino acid sequence: CASSRQLAADTQYF.

The CDR3 DNA sequence: TGTGCTAGTGGTTTTGGGACTAGCGGGAGCACAGATACGCAGTATTTT. It translates to CASGFGTSGSTDTQYF. V gene TRBV12-5 combines with J gene TRBJ2-3; 12 bases are a match to TRBD2. Germline values: CDR1 LGHNT, CDR2 FRNRAP. This CDR3 spans 16 amino acids. V shed 3 bases and J 0 bases; nucleotides not matched to a gene: 1.

Only one count was recorded for this clone. This chain links TRBV27 with TRBJ2-3, with D uncertain. The germline CDR1 and CDR2 sequences are MNHEY and SMNVEV (reference sequence). The CDR3 is 13 residues long. Trimming left V 5 bases short and J 1 base short, with 7 bases between. The DNA for the CDR3 is TGTGCCAGCAGTGTTCGGGGCACAGATACGCAGTATTTT. Its translation: CASSVRGTDTQYF.

The chain employs TRBV28 and TRBJ1-1; TRBD1 might be the D (5 bases). The CDR3 is 14 amino acids. CDR1 and CDR2 (germline): MDHEN, SYDVKM. Trimming cost V 4 bases and J 5 bases, with 14 bases left between them. The DNA of the CDR3 is TGTGCCAGCAGTTCCTCCCAAGGGGAAACTGAAGCTTTCTTT. Translated: CASSSSQGETEAFF.

This clone was counted a few times. This chain links TRBV30 with TRBJ1-5; D gene ambiguous. The V end lost 1 base, the J end lost 4 bases, and 8 bases lay between the germline ends. Germline V gene sequence: CDR1 GTSNPN, CDR2 SVGIG (reference sequence). CDR3 length: 13 residues. The chain's CDR3 is CAWSEGWNQPQHF. CDR3 sequence (DNA): TGTGCCTGGAGTGAGGGATGGAATCAGCCCCAGCATTTT.

The rearrangement joins TRBV7-9 to TRBJ2-3; 12 bases agree with TRBD2. The CDR3 is 18 residues long. Germline loops: CDR1 SEHNR, CDR2 FQNEAQ (reference sequence). The V and J ends lost 0 bases and 7 bases, in that order; junction bases with no gene match: 11. In DNA form, the CDR3 reads TGTGCCAGCAGCTTAGCCCTCGGACTAGCGGGAAAACTAAATACGCAGTATTTT. The encoded protein is CASSLALGLAGKLNTQYF. Full variable domain (rest looked up from reference TRBV7-9 and TRBJ2-3): DTGVSQNPRHKITKRGQNVTFRCDPISEHNRLYWYRQTLGQGPEFLTYFQNEAQLEKSRLLSDRFSAERPKGSFSTLEIQRTEQGDSAMYLCASSLALGLAGKLNTQYFGPGTRLTVL.

This clone was counted between two and nine times. This chain joins TRBV10-3 and TRBJ2-7, with D perhaps matching TRBD1 or TRBD2 (5 bases each). Germline V gene data show CDR1 as ENHRY and CDR2 as SYGVKD. Trimming took 3 bases from V and 2 from J, leaving 14 bases between them. This CDR3 comprises 15 residues. The CDR3 nucleotides read TGTGCCATCAGTGATAGGGGAGAGAGGACCTACGAGCAGTACTTC. Residues: CAISDRGERTYEQYF.

This rearrangement joins TRBV10-1 to TRBJ1-1; D is unclear. In germline, CDR1 is WNHNN, CDR2 SYGVQD (reference sequence). The CDR3 contains 14 residues. V was cut by 5 bases and J by 0 bases, with 10 bases left in between. CDR3 in DNA: TGCGCCAGCAGTCCTACCCGGGTGAACACTGAAGCTTTCTTT. Protein: CASSPTRVNTEAFF.

The chain combines TRBV6-6 with TRBJ2-7; TRBD1 matches at 9 bases. Germline V lookup: CDR1 MNHNY, CDR2 SVGAGI (reference sequence). The J segment lost 5 bases and the V segment lost 6 bases, leaving 11 bases of the junction unmatched. The CDR3 extends over 15 amino acids. The CDR3 sequence: CASSLLGQGFNEQYF. CDR3 in DNA: TGTGCCAGCAGCCTCCTGGGACAGGGATTCAACGAGCAGTACTTC.

The rearrangement links TRBV30 to TRBJ1-1; D perhaps matches TRBD1 (5 bases). This CDR3 is built from 14 residues. Trimming shortened V by 0 bases and J by 5 bases, and 13 bases separated the two germline ends. CDR1 and CDR2 from the germline V gene are GTSNPN and SVGIG (reference sequence). The CDR3: CAWSVSGRATEAFF. The CDR3 DNA reads TGTGCCTGGAGTGTATCGGGCAGGGCTACTGAAGCTTTCTTT.

The chain is built from TRBV18 and TRBJ2-1; TRBD2 might be the D (6 bases). The CDR3 contains 14 residues. Germline-derived CDR1 and CDR2 are KGHSH and LQKENI. The V end lost 2 bases, the J end lost 8 bases, and 13 bases lay between the germline ends. CDR3 nucleotides: TGTGCCAGCTCACCAGGGTTAGCGGCGGATGAGCAGTTCTTC. Amino acids: CASSPGLAADEQFF.

V is TRBV4-2 and J is TRBJ1-6; D perhaps matches TRBD1 (6 bases). Trimming took 0 bases from V and 11 from J, leaving 14 bases between them. The CDR3 has 15 residues. The V gene's germline CDR1 is LGHNA and CDR2 YNFKEQ. In DNA, the CDR3 is TGTGCCAGCAGCCAAGATCTCGGGAACAGGGCACCCCTCCACTTT. It encodes CASSQDLGNRAPLHF.

Written as DNA, the CDR3 is TGTGCCAGCAGCCAAGATATCGGGACAGGTTCCATCTCTGGAAACACCATATATTTT. It codes for CASSQDIGTGSISGNTIYF. The J gene is TRBJ1-3, the V gene TRBV14, with 8 bases aligning to TRBD1. The CDR3 loop spans 19 amino acids. Germline assignment: CDR1 SGHDN and CDR2 FVKESK. The J segment lost 0 bases and the V segment lost 0 bases, leaving 10 bases of the junction unmatched.